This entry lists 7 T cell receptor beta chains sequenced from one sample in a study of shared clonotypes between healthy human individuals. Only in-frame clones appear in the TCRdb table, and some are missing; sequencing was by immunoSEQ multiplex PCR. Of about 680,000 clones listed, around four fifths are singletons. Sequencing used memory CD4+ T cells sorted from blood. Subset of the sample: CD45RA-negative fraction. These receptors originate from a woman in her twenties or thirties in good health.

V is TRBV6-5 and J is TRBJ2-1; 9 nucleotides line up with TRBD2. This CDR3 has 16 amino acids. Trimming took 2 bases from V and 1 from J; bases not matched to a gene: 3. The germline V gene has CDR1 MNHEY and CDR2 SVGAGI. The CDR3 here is CASSYDSGRSYNEQFF. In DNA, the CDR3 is TGTGCCAGCAGTTACGACAGCGGGAGGTCCTACAATGAGCAGTTCTTC.

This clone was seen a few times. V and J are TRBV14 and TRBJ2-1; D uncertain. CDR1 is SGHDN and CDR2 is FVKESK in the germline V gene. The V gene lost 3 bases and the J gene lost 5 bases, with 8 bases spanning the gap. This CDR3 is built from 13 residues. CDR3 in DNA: TGTGCCAGCAGCCAGTATATCGACAATGAGCAGTTCTTC. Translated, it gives CASSQYIDNEQFF.

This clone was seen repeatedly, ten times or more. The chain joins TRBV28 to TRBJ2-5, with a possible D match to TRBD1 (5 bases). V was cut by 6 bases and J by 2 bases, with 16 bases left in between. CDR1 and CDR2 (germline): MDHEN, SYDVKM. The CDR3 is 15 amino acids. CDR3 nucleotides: TGTGCCAGCAGGAGGATAGGGGCAGGTCAAGAGACCCAGTACTTC. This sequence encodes CASRRIGAGQETQYF.

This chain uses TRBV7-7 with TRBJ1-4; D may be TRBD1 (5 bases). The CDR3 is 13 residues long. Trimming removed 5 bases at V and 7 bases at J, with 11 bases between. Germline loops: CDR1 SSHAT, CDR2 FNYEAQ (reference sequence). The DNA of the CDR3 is TGTGCCAGCAGCATCAGGGAGGGTGAAAAACTGTTTTTT. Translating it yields CASSIREGEKLFF. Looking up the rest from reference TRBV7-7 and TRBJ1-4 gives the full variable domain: GAGVSQSPRYKVTKRGQDVTLRCDPISSHATLYWYQQALGQGPEFLTYFNYEAQPDKSGLPSDRFSAERPEGSISTLTIQRTEQRDSAMYRCASSIREGEKLFFGSGTQLSVL.

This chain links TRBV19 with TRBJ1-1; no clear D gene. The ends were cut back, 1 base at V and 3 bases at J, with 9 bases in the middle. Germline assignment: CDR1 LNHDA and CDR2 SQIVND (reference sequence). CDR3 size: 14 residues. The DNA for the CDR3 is TGTGCCAGTAGTATAGTAAATGGAGACACTGAAGCTTTCTTT. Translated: CASSIVNGDTEAFF.

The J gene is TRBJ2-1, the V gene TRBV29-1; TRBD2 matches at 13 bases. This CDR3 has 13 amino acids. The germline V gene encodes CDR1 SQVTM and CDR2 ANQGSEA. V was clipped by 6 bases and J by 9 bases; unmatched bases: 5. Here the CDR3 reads CSVGLAGDGEQFF. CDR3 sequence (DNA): TGCAGCGTAGGACTAGCGGGAGATGGTGAGCAGTTCTTC.

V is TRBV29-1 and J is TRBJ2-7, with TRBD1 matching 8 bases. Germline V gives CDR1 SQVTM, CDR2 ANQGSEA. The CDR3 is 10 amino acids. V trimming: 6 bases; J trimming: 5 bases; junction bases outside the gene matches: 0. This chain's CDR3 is CSVGQDEQYF. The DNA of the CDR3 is TGCAGCGTGGGACAGGACGAGCAGTACTTC.